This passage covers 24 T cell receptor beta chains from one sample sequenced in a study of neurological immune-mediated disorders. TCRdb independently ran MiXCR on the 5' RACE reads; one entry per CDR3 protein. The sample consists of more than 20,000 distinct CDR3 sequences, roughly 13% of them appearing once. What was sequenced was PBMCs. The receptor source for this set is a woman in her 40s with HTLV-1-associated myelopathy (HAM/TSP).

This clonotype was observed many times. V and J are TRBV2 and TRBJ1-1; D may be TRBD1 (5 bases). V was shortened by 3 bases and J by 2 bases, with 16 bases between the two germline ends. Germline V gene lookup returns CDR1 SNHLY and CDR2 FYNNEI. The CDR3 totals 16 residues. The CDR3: CASSDGSGGPNTEAFF. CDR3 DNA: TGTGCCAGCAGTGATGGCAGTGGGGGACCAAACACTGAAGCTTTCTTT.

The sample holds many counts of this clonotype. In DNA, the CDR3 is TGCGCCAGCAGCGTCCTAGGTTGGGGAACTGAAGCTTTCTTT. Residues: CASSVLGWGTEAFF. This sequence joins TRBV5-1 and TRBJ1-1, with D unresolved. The V end was cut by 4 bases, the J end by 5 bases, with 15 bases between. Per germline, CDR1 SGHRS and CDR2 YFSETQ. The CDR3 is made up of 14 amino acids.

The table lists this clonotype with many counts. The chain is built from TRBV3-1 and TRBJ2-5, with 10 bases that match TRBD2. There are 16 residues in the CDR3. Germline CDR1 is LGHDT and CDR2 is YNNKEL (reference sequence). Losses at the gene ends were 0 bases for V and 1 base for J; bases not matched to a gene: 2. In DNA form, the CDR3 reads TGTGCCAGCAGCCAAGACTCTAGCGGGGGCCAAGAGACCCAGTACTTC. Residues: CASSQDSSGGQETQYF.

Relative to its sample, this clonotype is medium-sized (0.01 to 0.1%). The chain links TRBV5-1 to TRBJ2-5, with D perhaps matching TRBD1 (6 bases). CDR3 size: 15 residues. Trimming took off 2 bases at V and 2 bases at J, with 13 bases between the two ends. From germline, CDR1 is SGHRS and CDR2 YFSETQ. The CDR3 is CASSFLGQLQETQYF. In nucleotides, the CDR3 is TGCGCCAGCAGCTTTTTAGGACAGCTACAAGAGACCCAGTACTTC.

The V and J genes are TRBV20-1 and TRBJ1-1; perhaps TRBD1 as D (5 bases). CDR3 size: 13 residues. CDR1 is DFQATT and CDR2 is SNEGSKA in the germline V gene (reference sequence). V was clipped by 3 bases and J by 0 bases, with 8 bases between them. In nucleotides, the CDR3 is TGCAGTGCTAGGGGGGGGGTGAACACTGAAGCTTTCTTT. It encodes CSARGGVNTEAFF.

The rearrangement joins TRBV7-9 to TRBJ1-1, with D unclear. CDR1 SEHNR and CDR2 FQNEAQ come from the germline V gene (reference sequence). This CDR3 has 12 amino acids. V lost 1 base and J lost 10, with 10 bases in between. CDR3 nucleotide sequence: TGTGCCAGCAGCTTAGTCGGTTCCTCAGCTTTCTTT. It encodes CASSLVGSSAFF.

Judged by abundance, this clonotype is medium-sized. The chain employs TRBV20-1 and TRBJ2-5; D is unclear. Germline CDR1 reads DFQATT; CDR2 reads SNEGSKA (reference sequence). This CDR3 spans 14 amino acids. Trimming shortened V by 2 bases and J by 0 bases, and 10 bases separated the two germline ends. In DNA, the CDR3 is TGCAGTGCTAGATCTCAGTCGTACCAAGAGACCCAGTACTTC. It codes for CSARSQSYQETQYF.

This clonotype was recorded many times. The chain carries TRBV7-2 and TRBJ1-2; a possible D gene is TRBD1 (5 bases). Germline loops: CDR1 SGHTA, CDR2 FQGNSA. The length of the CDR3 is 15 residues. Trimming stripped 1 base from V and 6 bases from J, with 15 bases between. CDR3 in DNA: TGTGCCAGCAGCTTAGAGGTGGGGGTAAAGAATGGCTACACCTTC. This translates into CASSLEVGVKNGYTF.

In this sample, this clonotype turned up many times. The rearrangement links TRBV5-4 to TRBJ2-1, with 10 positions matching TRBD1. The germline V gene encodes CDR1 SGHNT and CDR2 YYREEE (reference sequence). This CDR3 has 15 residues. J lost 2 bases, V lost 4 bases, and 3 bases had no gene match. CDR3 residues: CASSRTGGPYNEQFF. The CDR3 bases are TGTGCCAGCAGCCGGACAGGGGGGCCCTACAATGAGCAGTTCTTC.

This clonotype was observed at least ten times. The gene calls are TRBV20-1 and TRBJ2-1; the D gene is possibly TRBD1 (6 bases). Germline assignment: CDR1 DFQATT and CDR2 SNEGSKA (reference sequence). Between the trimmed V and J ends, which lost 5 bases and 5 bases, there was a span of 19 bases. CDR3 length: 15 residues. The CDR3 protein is CSAPSSRGFNNEQFF. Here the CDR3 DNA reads TGCAGTGCTCCCTCGAGCAGGGGATTCAACAATGAGCAGTTCTTC.

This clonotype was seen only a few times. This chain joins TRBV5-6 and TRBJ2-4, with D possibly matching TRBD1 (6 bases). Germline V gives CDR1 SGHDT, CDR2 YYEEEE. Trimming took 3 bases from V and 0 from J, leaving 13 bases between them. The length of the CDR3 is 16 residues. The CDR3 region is CASSSRTVLAKNIQYF. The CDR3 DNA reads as TGTGCCAGCAGCTCCCGGACAGTTCTAGCCAAAAACATTCAGTACTTC. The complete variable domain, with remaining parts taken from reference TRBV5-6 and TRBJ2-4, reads DAGVTQSPTHLIKTRGQQVTLRCSPKSGHDTVSWYQQALGQGPQFIFQYYEEEERQRGNFPDRFSGHQFPNYSSELNVNALLLGDSALYLCASSSRTVLAKNIQYFGAGTRLSVL.

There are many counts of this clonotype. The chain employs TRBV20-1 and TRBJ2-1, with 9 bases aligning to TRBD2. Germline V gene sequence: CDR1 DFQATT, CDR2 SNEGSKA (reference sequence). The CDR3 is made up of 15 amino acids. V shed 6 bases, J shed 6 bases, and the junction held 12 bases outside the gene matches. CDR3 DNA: TGCAGTGCCGGATACACGGGACTAGCCAGCAATGAGCAGTTCTTC. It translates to CSAGYTGLASNEQFF.

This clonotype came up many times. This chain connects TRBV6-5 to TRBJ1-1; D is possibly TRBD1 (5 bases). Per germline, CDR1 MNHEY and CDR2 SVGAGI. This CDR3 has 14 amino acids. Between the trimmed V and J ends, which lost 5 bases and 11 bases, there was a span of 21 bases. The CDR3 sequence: CASSHRLGTLEAFF. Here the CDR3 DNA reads TGTGCCAGCAGTCACCGCTTGGGGACTCTTGAGGCTTTCTTT.

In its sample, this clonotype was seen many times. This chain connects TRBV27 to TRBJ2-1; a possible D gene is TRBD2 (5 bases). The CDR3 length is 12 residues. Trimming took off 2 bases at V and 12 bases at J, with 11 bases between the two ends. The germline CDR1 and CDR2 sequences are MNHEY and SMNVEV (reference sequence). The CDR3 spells CASSLRGSGQFF. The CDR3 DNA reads TGTGCCAGCAGTTTACGGGGTTCAGGGCAGTTCTTC.

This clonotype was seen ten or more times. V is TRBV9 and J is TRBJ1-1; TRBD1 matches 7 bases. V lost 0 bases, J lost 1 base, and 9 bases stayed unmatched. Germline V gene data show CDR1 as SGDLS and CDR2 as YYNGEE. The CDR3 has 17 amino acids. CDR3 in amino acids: CASSVGGQLTSNTEAFF. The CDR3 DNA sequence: TGTGCCAGCAGCGTAGGGGGACAGTTAACCTCGAACACTGAAGCTTTCTTT.

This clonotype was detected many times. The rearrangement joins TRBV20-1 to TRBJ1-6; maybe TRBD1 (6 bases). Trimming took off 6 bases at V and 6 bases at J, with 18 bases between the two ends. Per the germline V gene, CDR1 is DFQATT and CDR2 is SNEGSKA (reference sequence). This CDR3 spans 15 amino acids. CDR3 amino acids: CSAISQRGLNSPLHF. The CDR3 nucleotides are TGCAGTGCCATCTCGCAGCGGGGGCTTAATTCACCCCTCCACTTT.

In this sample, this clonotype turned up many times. In nucleotides, the CDR3 is TGCAGTGCTAGAGATGGGGGGGCCACAGATACGCAGTATTTT. As protein: CSARDGGATDTQYF. The chain carries TRBV20-1 and TRBJ2-3, with a tentative D call TRBD2 (7 bases). This CDR3 spans 14 amino acids. Germline V CDR1 and CDR2: DFQATT, SNEGSKA (reference sequence). The V end was cut by 0 bases, the J end by 2 bases, with 9 bases between.

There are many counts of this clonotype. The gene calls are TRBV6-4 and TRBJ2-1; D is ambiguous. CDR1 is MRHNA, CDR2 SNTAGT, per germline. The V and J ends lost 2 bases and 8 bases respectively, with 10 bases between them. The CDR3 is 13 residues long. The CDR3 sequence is CASSDEVGDEQFF. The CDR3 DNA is TGTGCCAGCAGTGACGAGGTGGGTGATGAGCAGTTCTTC.

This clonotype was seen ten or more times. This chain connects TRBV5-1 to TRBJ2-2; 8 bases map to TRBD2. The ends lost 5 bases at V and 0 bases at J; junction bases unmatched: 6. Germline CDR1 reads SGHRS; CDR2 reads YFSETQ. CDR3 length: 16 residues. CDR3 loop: CASSGLAGTNTGELFF. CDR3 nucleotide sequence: TGCGCCAGCAGTGGTTTAGCGGGAACGAACACCGGGGAGCTGTTTTTT.

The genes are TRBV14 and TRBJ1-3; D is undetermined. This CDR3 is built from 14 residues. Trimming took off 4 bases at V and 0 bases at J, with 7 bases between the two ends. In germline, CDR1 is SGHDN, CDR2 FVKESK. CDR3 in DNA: TGTGCCAGCAGCCGCGATCTCTCTGGAAACACCATATATTTT. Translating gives CASSRDLSGNTIYF.

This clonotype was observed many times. CDR3 loop: CSAHSPTGWENIQYF. The DNA for the CDR3 is TGCAGTGCCCATTCTCCCACAGGATGGGAAAACATTCAGTACTTC. The chain carries TRBV20-1 and TRBJ2-4; possible D gene TRBD1, 5 bases. The germline V gene has CDR1 DFQATT and CDR2 SNEGSKA (reference sequence). The CDR3 has 15 amino acids. With 6 bases removed from V and 5 bases from J, the gap between germline ends came to 20 bases.

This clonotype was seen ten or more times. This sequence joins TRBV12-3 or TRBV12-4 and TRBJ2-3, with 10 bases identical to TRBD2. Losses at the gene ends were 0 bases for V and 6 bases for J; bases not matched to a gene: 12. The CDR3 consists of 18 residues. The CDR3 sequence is CASSLASHGTSARDTQYF. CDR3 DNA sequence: TGTGCCAGCAGTTTAGCATCTCATGGGACTAGCGCTAGGGATACGCAGTATTTT.

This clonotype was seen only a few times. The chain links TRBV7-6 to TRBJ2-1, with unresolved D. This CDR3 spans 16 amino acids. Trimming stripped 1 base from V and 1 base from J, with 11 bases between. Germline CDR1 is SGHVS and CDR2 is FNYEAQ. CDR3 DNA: TGTGCCAGCAGCTTAGACCTTGGAAGGTCCTACAATGAGCAGTTCTTC. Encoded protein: CASSLDLGRSYNEQFF.

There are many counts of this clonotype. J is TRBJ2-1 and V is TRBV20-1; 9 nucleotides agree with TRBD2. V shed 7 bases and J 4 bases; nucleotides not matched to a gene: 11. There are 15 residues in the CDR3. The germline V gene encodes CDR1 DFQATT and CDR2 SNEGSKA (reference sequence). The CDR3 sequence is CSVRPSGGPYNEQFF. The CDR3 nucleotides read TGCAGTGTCAGACCCAGCGGGGGGCCTTACAATGAGCAGTTCTTC.